A selection of T cell receptor beta chains follows, all from one sample in a study of cytomegalovirus exposure and HLA in healthy donors. Sequencing used immunoSEQ multiplex PCR; TCRdb keeps in-frame clones, though not all of them. The sample holds 110,000 to 150,000 clones; under 90% are singletons and the top ten take roughly 4.8%. Sample: PBMCs. These receptor sequences come from a middle-aged man in good health and CMV-seronegative. The CDR3 runs from the conserved cysteine through the conserved F or W. D genes are given only for firm matches. For some rows the clone size is stated as once, few or many, or as a class when expanded; others skip it.

j_call d_call clone_size cdr3_length v_call cdr3_aa cdr3_nt
TRBJ2-5 TRBD2 . 18 TRBV9 CASSVGLAGAPGQETQYF TGTGCCAGCAGCGTCGGACTAGCGGGGGCCCCGGGGCAAGAGACCCAGTACTTC
TRBJ1-6 . . 15 TRBV5-6 CASSGRTGNNSPLHF TGTGCCAGCAGCGGACGTACAGGGAATAATTCACCCCTCCACTTT
TRBJ1-5 . few 16 TRBV18 CASSPTVGAGNQPQHF TGTGCCAGCTCACCCACGGTGGGGGCAGGCAATCAGCCCCAGCATTTT
TRBJ2-1 TRBD2 . 15 TRBV12-5 CASGPRRGYFDEQFF TGTGCTAGTGGTCCTAGGCGGGGGTATTTCGATGAGCAGTTCTTC
TRBJ1-5 TRBD1 once 15 TRBV7-2 CASSAQTGNNQPQHF TGTGCCAGCAGCGCACAGACAGGGAACAATCAGCCCCAGCATTTT
TRBJ1-1 . . 17 TRBV5-1 CASSLLMSQGPGTEAFF TGCGCCAGCAGCTTGTTAATGTCTCAGGGGCCGGGGACTGAAGCTTTCTTT
TRBJ2-1 . . 14 TRBV6-1 CASSGGAPHKEQFF TGTGCCAGCAGTGGCGGGGCCCCGCACAAGGAGCAGTTCTTC
TRBJ2-5 TRBD2 . 14 TRBV6-1 CASRTSGGTETQYF TGTGCCAGCAGGACTAGCGGGGGGACAGAGACCCAGTACTTC
TRBJ2-1 TRBD2 few 16 TRBV18 CASSPTEASGGGEQFF TGTGCCAGCTCACCAACGGAGGCTAGCGGGGGAGGTGAGCAGTTCTTC
TRBJ1-1 . . 17 TRBV1 CTSYRRGIRVMNTEAFF TGCACCAGCTATCGACGGGGTATTAGGGTTATGAACACTGAAGCTTTCTTT
TRBJ2-4 TRBD2 . 14 TRBV19 CASSHPGLVNIQYF TGTGCCAGTAGTCATCCGGGACTAGTAAACATTCAGTACTTC
TRBJ2-2 TRBD2 . 14 TRBV5-6 CASRLTSDTGELFF TGTGCCAGCAGACTGACTAGCGACACCGGGGAGCTGTTTTTT
TRBJ2-1 TRBD2 . 17 TRBV7-2 CASSLAQGLAGGNEQFF TGTGCCAGCAGCTTAGCGCAGGGACTAGCGGGGGGAAATGAGCAGTTCTTC
TRBJ1-5 . . 15 TRBV6-1 CASSEYQGYNQPQHF TGTGCCAGCAGTGAATATCAGGGGTATAATCAGCCCCAGCATTTT
TRBJ2-7 . . 15 TRBV5-6 CASSLGGESSYEQYF TGTGCCAGCAGCTTAGGCGGGGAGAGCTCCTACGAGCAGTACTTC
TRBJ1-5 TRBD1 . 19 TRBV12-5 CASGFTVLPGTAVDQPQHF TGTGCTAGTGGTTTCACAGTGCTTCCCGGGACAGCGGTCGATCAGCCCCAGCATTTT
TRBJ1-1 TRBD1 . 14 TRBV27 CASSPDRAHTEAFF TGTGCCAGCAGTCCGGACAGGGCGCACACTGAAGCTTTCTTT
TRBJ1-6 . . 16 TRBV28 CASSSLLQGSGSPLHF TGTGCCAGCAGCTCCCTCCTACAGGGCTCGGGCTCACCCCTCCACTTT
TRBJ1-3 TRBD1 . 18 TRBV19 CASSGYPGTGDSGNTIYF TGTGCCAGTAGCGGATACCCCGGGACAGGGGACTCTGGAAACACCATATATTTT
TRBJ1-2 . . 16 TRBV21-1 CASIRQGVDSGYGYTF TGTGCCAGCATCAGACAGGGGGTGGACTCTGGCTATGGCTACACCTTC
TRBJ1-3 . . 15 TRBV7-2 CASSRTGTTGNTIYF TGTGCCAGCAGCCGGACCGGGACAACAGGAAACACCATATATTTT
TRBJ1-6 . . 18 TRBV9 CASSVGSPGGRERSTLHF TGTGCCAGCAGCGTAGGATCCCCTGGTGGCCGGGAGAGGTCGACCCTCCACTTT
TRBJ2-3 TRBD1 . 16 TRBV9 CASSVDGTANTDTQYF TGTGCCAGCAGCGTAGATGGGACAGCTAACACAGATACGCAGTATTTT
TRBJ2-7 TRBD2 few 13 TRBV5-6 CASSLVGGSEQYF TGTGCCAGCAGCTTGGTGGGAGGGAGCGAGCAGTACTTC
TRBJ2-5 . few 14 TRBV12-5 CASGFRGFGETQYF TGTGCTAGTGGTTTTAGGGGGTTCGGAGAGACCCAGTACTTC
TRBJ2-4 TRBD1 . 16 TRBV9 CASSITTGTGGNIQYF TGTGCCAGCAGCATAACGACCGGGACAGGGGGTAACATTCAGTACTTC